Presented here are 27 T cell receptor beta chains from one specimen sequenced in a study of blood T cell repertoires in COVID-19. Profiled with immunoSEQ multiplex PCR; TCRdb holds only in-frame clones, not every one. The repertoire holds approximately 330,000 clones, with 87% as singletons. The sequencing sample was made of peripheral blood. The receptor set was obtained from a man aged 25-45 years with COVID-19, enrolled during active disease.

V gene TRBV24-1 combines with J gene TRBJ1-1, with D possibly matching TRBD1 (5 bases). Germline V gene lookup returns CDR1 KGHDR and CDR2 SFDVKD. V was shortened by 3 bases and J by 2 bases, with 9 bases between the two germline ends. CDR3 length: 14 amino acids. CDR3 in amino acids: CATSDSRDNTEAFF. The CDR3 nucleotides read TGTGCCACCAGTGATAGCAGGGATAACACTGAAGCTTTCTTT.

This clone was counted once. The chain recombines TRBV6-2 or TRBV6-3 with TRBJ1-4; D might be TRBD1 (5 bases). Trimming pared 2 bases from V and 1 base from J, leaving 14 bases between. The CDR3 length is 17 residues. From germline, CDR1 is MNHEY and CDR2 SVGEGT. For the CDR3, the DNA is TGTGCCAGCAGTTACCGCGGGACGGTCAGAACTAATGAAAAACTGTTTTTT. Translated, it gives CASSYRGTVRTNEKLFF.

The V gene is TRBV30, the J gene TRBJ1-4; a weak D match, TRBD1 (5 bases). CDR3 length: 15 amino acids. Trimming left V 0 bases short and J 4 bases short, with 12 bases between. CDR1 GTSNPN and CDR2 SVGIG come from the germline V gene (reference sequence). The CDR3 DNA sequence: TGTGCCTGGAGTGTACTAGGAGGGGTTAATGAAAAACTGTTTTTT. Its protein is CAWSVLGGVNEKLFF. The full variable domain, in which reference TRBV30 and TRBJ1-4 provide the parts outside the CDR3, is SQTIHQWPATLVQPVGSPLSLECTVEGTSNPNLYWYRQAAGRGLQLLFYSVGIGQISSEVPQNLSASRPQDRQFILSSKKLLLSDSGFYLCAWSVLGGVNEKLFFGSGTQLSVL.

This chain uses TRBV29-1 with TRBJ2-2; 10 nucleotides line up with TRBD1. The CDR3 loop spans 16 amino acids. CDR1 and CDR2 (germline): SQVTM, ANQGSEA. The J segment lost 4 bases and the V segment lost 2 bases, leaving 7 bases of the junction unmatched. CDR3 nucleotide sequence: TGCAGCGTTGAATTTAGGGACAGGGGATTCACCGGGGAGCTGTTTTTT. Its protein product is CSVEFRDRGFTGELFF.

The V call is TRBV11-2, the J call TRBJ2-1; 13 bases agree with TRBD2. V shed 1 base and J 9 bases; nucleotides not matched to a gene: 3. The germline V gene has CDR1 SGHAT and CDR2 FQNNGV. The CDR3 runs to 15 residues. The CDR3: CASSLGTSGRGEQFF. The CDR3 region has the DNA TGTGCCAGCAGCTTAGGGACTAGCGGGAGAGGTGAGCAGTTCTTC.

This clone was observed a single time. The chain uses TRBV10-1 and TRBJ1-5; weak D call: TRBD1 (5 bases). Germline assignment: CDR1 WNHNN and CDR2 SYGVQD (reference sequence). The germline V and J ends were trimmed by 6 bases and 9 bases, with 18 bases remaining between them. The CDR3 covers 14 residues. The CDR3 sequence is CASSTFRRGPPQHF. Here the CDR3 DNA reads TGCGCCAGCAGCACGTTCCGGCGGGGACCGCCCCAGCATTTT.

This rearrangement joins TRBV27 to TRBJ1-5; 7 bases align to TRBD1. This CDR3 has 15 amino acids. Looked up from germline, CDR1 is MNHEY and CDR2 is SMNVEV (reference sequence). V gave up 5 bases and J gave up 4 bases; unmatched junction bases: 8. This CDR3 reads CASSGTGVANQPQHF. The CDR3 DNA is TGTGCCAGCAGTGGCACAGGGGTGGCAAATCAGCCCCAGCATTTT.

This clone was recorded once. The CDR3 loop is CASSLENTGELFF. For the CDR3, the DNA is TGTGCCAGCAGTCTAGAAAACACCGGGGAGCTGTTTTTT. The V and J genes are TRBV9 and TRBJ2-2; D is unclear. Germline CDR1 and CDR2: SGDLS and YYNGEE. V was shortened by 5 bases and J by 2 bases, with 7 bases between the two germline ends. The CDR3 extends over 13 amino acids.

The chain employs TRBV10-3 and TRBJ2-2; D possibly corresponds to TRBD1 (5 bases). The CDR3 is 12 residues long. V dropped 7 bases and J dropped 7 bases, with 10 bases sitting between them. Per germline, CDR1 ENHRY and CDR2 SYGVKD. The CDR3: CAIKGVSGELFF. The CDR3 nucleotides are TGTGCCATCAAAGGGGTCAGCGGGGAGCTGTTTTTT.

This sequence joins TRBV12-5 and TRBJ2-3; D is perhaps TRBD1 (5 bases). CDR3 length equals 16 residues. V was pared by 0 bases and J by 2 bases, with 12 bases between. Germline V gene data show CDR1 as LGHNT and CDR2 as FRNRAP. Here the CDR3 reads CASGLVQERDTDTQYF. The CDR3 DNA is TGTGCTAGTGGTTTGGTACAGGAAAGGGACACAGATACGCAGTATTTT.

CDR3 sequence: CASSSYSTDTQYF. The DNA of the CDR3 is TGCGCCAGCAGCTCCTACAGCACAGATACGCAGTATTTT. The genes are TRBV5-1 and TRBJ2-3; the D is unclear. The CDR3 is 13 residues long. CDR1 is SGHRS and CDR2 is YFSETQ in the germline V gene. Deletions cut 3 bases from V and 0 bases from J, with 5 bases between.

Here the CDR3 reads CASSYSPQGAAGYTF. The DNA of the CDR3 is TGTGCCAGCAGTTACTCCCCGCAGGGGGCGGCTGGCTACACCTTC. This chain joins TRBV6-5 and TRBJ1-2, with 8 nucleotides matching TRBD1. Germline V gene sequence: CDR1 MNHEY, CDR2 SVGAGI. This CDR3 has 15 residues. V lost 0 bases, J lost 7 bases, and 7 bases stayed unmatched.

This sequence joins TRBV27 and TRBJ2-4; no reliable D call. The CDR3 is made up of 16 amino acids. Between the trimmed V and J ends, which lost 3 bases and 0 bases, there was a span of 12 bases. Germline-derived CDR1 and CDR2 are MNHEY and SMNVEV (reference sequence). This chain's CDR3 is CASSFRLLLAKNIQYF. CDR3 nucleotides: TGTGCCAGCAGTTTCAGACTTTTACTAGCCAAAAACATTCAGTACTTC.

The chain couples TRBV4-1 to TRBJ1-3, with unresolved D. The CDR3 sequence is 16 residues long. Trimming removed 0 bases from V and 4 bases from J, with 13 bases in between. Germline assignment: CDR1 MGHRA and CDR2 YSYEKL. DNA for the CDR3: TGCGCCAGCAGCCAAGATCCAAGGAGAGACGGAAACACCATATATTTT. Protein sequence: CASSQDPRRDGNTIYF.

The genes are TRBV10-2 and TRBJ1-2, with 7 bases that match TRBD1. V lost 5 bases and J lost 5; bases outside the gene matches: 14. From germline, CDR1 is WSHSY and CDR2 SAAADI. CDR3 size: 16 residues. In DNA, the CDR3 is TGCGCCAGCAGTCCGGACAGGACCCCCCTTAGGTATGGCTACACCTTC. Protein: CASSPDRTPLRYGYTF.

The V gene is TRBV15, the J gene TRBJ2-3; 10 positions match TRBD2. Germline V lookup: CDR1 LNHNV, CDR2 YYDKDF (reference sequence). Losses at the gene ends were 2 bases for V and 1 base for J; bases not matched to a gene: 6. This CDR3 region has 17 residues. CDR3 loop: CATSRPSGLAGTDTQYF. CDR3 nucleotides: TGTGCCACCAGCAGACCTTCTGGACTAGCGGGCACAGATACGCAGTATTTT.

The chain combines TRBV7-6 with TRBJ1-4, with TRBD1 matching 8 bases. CDR3 length equals 15 residues. Germline CDR1 and CDR2: SGHVS and FNYEAQ. J was trimmed by 8 bases and V by 5 bases; bases with no gene match: 10. CDR3: CASSVGQGRFEKLFF. CDR3 coding DNA: TGTGCCAGCAGCGTAGGACAGGGACGTTTCGAAAAACTGTTTTTT.

The chain recombines TRBV10-3 with TRBJ1-1; TRBD1 matches at 8 bases. Germline V gene sequence: CDR1 ENHRY, CDR2 SYGVKD. The CDR3 has 16 amino acids. V dropped 2 bases and J dropped 1; count of bases not matched to a gene: 6. The chain's CDR3 is CAISEPSGQGNTEAFF. The CDR3 DNA reads as TGTGCCATCAGTGAGCCCTCCGGACAGGGGAACACTGAAGCTTTCTTT.

The chain joins TRBV28 to TRBJ2-3; TRBD2 might be the D (5 bases). The V gene's germline CDR1 is MDHEN and CDR2 SYDVKM. The CDR3 loop spans 14 amino acids. Trimming left V 3 bases short and J 1 base short, with 8 bases between. CDR3 nucleotides: TGTGCCAGCAGTTTGAGCGGAGGCACAGATACGCAGTATTTT. This translates into CASSLSGGTDTQYF. The variable domain in full, with the rest retrieved from reference TRBV28 and TRBJ2-3, is DVKVTQSSRYLVKRTGEKVFLECVQDMDHENMFWYRQDPGLGLRLIYFSYDVKMKEKGDIPEGYSVSREKKERFSLILESASTNQTSMYLCASSLSGGTDTQYFGPGTRLTVL.

V gene TRBV27 combines with J gene TRBJ1-6; 7 bases align to TRBD1. CDR1 is MNHEY, CDR2 SMNVEV, per germline (reference sequence). Trimming cost V 4 bases and J 4 bases; bases outside gene matches: 7. The CDR3 sequence is 16 residues long. CDR3 sequence: CASSSDRVAYNSPLHF. The CDR3 nucleotides read TGTGCCAGCAGTTCCGACAGGGTGGCTTATAATTCACCCCTCCACTTT.

This clone was found a few times. The chain carries TRBV7-2 and TRBJ2-1; 9 positions agree with TRBD1. Germline V lookup: CDR1 SGHTA, CDR2 FQGNSA. CDR3 length equals 14 residues. Germline trimming cut 4 bases from V and 3 bases from J; bases unmatched to any gene: 1. Here the CDR3 DNA reads TGTGCCAGCAGCTCGGGACAGGGCTACAATGAGCAGTTCTTC. Encoded protein: CASSSGQGYNEQFF.

The chain uses TRBV18 and TRBJ2-1, with D perhaps matching TRBD2 (6 bases). Germline V gene lookup returns CDR1 KGHSH and CDR2 LQKENI. V shed 1 base and J shed 3 bases, with 13 bases lying between them. This CDR3 region has 16 residues. The CDR3 DNA sequence: TGTGCCAGCTCACCACGGGGCGGGATTGGCTACAATGAGCAGTTCTTC. It is translated as CASSPRGGIGYNEQFF.

V is TRBV5-6 and J is TRBJ1-1; D unclear. The CDR3 has 14 amino acids. V lost 4 bases and J lost 0, with 10 bases in between. Germline CDR1 SGHDT, CDR2 YYEEEE. CDR3 coding DNA: TGTGCCAGCAGCCCGAGCAGGTTGAACACTGAAGCTTTCTTT. It translates to CASSPSRLNTEAFF.

This chain links TRBV7-2 with TRBJ2-3; possible D gene TRBD1, 5 bases. This CDR3 is 14 amino acids long. Germline assignment: CDR1 SGHTA and CDR2 FQGNSA. Trimming took 4 bases from V and 4 from J, leaving 12 bases between them. CDR3 loop: CASSSQGESDTQYF. CDR3 DNA: TGTGCCAGCAGCTCCCAAGGGGAATCAGATACGCAGTATTTT.

CDR3 coding DNA: TGTGCCAGCAGTTCGTGGGCAGTTTTAACAGATACGCAGTATTTT. It translates to CASSSWAVLTDTQYF. The chain couples TRBV6-6 to TRBJ2-3; D remains ambiguous. The V end was cut by 4 bases, the J end by 3 bases, with 14 bases between. From germline, CDR1 is MNHNY and CDR2 SVGAGI (reference sequence). The CDR3 totals 15 residues.

This sequence joins TRBV2 and TRBJ1-6; TRBD1 matches at 9 bases. CDR1 SNHLY and CDR2 FYNNEI come from the germline V gene. V lost 4 bases to trimming and J lost 7 bases; unmatched junction nucleotides: 8. The CDR3 totals 16 residues. CDR3 residues: CASSGTGTGSNSPLHF. The CDR3, as DNA: TGTGCCAGCAGTGGAACGGGGACAGGGTCAAATTCACCCCTCCACTTT.

The chain is built from TRBV11-3 and TRBJ2-5; 10 bases are shared with TRBD1. Per the germline V gene, CDR1 is SGHNT and CDR2 is YENEEA. The CDR3 contains 15 residues. J was trimmed by 5 bases and V by 3 bases; bases with no gene match: 6. The CDR3 reads CASSFDRGRYETQYF. CDR3 coding DNA: TGTGCCAGCAGCTTTGACAGGGGGCGATACGAGACCCAGTACTTC.